These 9 T cell receptor beta chains were all obtained from the same sample, sequenced in a study of blood T cell repertoires in COVID-19. TCRdb's table, derived via immunoSEQ multiplex PCR, lists solely in-frame clones and lacks some. The data show roughly 260,000 clones, 86% seen once. Sequenced material: peripheral blood. The receptor source for this set is a man between 40 and 49 years old who had recovered from COVID-19.

The genes are TRBV12-3 or TRBV12-4 and TRBJ2-7; D call uncertain. The CDR3 has 11 residues. V lost 8 bases to trimming and J lost 4 bases, with 9 bases between them. The DNA of the CDR3 is TGTGCCAGCTCGGCGGCGTACGAGCAGTACTTC. This translates into CASSAAYEQYF.

The CDR3 loop reads CASSLEGGQPNLAKNIQYF. CDR3 bases: TGTGCCAGCAGCTTAGAAGGCGGGCAACCCAATCTAGCCAAAAACATTCAGTACTTC. The V call is TRBV7-2, the J call TRBJ2-4; weak D call: TRBD2 (5 bases). V lost 1 base, J lost 0 bases, and 19 bases lay in between. The CDR3 contains 19 residues. Germline CDR1 is SGHTA and CDR2 is FQGNSA.

This clone was observed once. The chain recombines TRBV7-9 with TRBJ2-3, with 7 bases aligning to TRBD1. The CDR3 consists of 15 residues. Trimming took 2 bases from V and 5 from J; bases not matched to a gene: 7. Germline CDR1 SEHNR, CDR2 FQNEAQ (reference sequence). The CDR3 DNA sequence: TGTGCCAGCAGCTTACAAACAGGGGCCGGAGATACGCAGTATTTT. Translated, it gives CASSLQTGAGDTQYF.

The V call is TRBV7-9, the J call TRBJ2-1, with 9 bases fitting TRBD2. V lost 5 bases, J lost 3 bases, and 5 bases stayed unmatched. Germline assignment: CDR1 SEHNR and CDR2 FQNEAQ (reference sequence). The CDR3 length is 15 residues. CDR3 protein: CASSHIAGVYNEQFF. CDR3 in DNA: TGTGCCAGCAGCCATATAGCGGGAGTCTACAATGAGCAGTTCTTC.

This rearrangement joins TRBV27 to TRBJ2-1, with 13 bases lining up with TRBD2. The CDR3 has 16 amino acids. Germline loops: CDR1 MNHEY, CDR2 SMNVEV (reference sequence). V was clipped by 5 bases and J by 4 bases; unmatched bases: 5. The DNA for the CDR3 is TGTGCCAGCAGTCCGAGACTAGCGGGGGGTTACAATGAGCAGTTCTTC. It codes for CASSPRLAGGYNEQFF.

The gene calls are TRBV18 and TRBJ2-1, with 8 bases identical to TRBD1. Per the germline V gene, CDR1 is KGHSH and CDR2 is LQKENI. The CDR3 is 15 amino acids. With V trimmed by 6 bases and J by 8 bases, 12 bases remained unmatched. CDR3 protein: CASSPRGRGRDEQFF. The DNA for the CDR3 is TGTGCCAGCTCCCCGAGGGGCAGGGGGCGAGATGAGCAGTTCTTC.

The chain joins TRBV7-9 to TRBJ2-4; D not certain. Trimming shortened V by 4 bases and J by 2 bases, and 9 bases separated the two germline ends. The V gene's germline CDR1 is SEHNR and CDR2 FQNEAQ (reference sequence). There are 14 residues in the CDR3. The CDR3 DNA sequence: TGTGCCAGCAGCTCTGAAGAGACCAAAAACATTCAGTACTTC. Translating it yields CASSSEETKNIQYF.

In its sample, this clone was seen once. The junction does not match germline at one end; this may be a read error. The V call is TRBV18, the J call TRBJ2-2; D possibly corresponds to TRBD1 (6 bases). The V gene's germline CDR1 is KGHSH and CDR2 LQKENI. The CDR3 totals 14 residues. For the CDR3, the DNA is TGTGCCAGCTCGCCACTACAGGGAGCCGGGGAGCTGTTTTTT. Amino acid sequence: CASSPLQGAGELFF.

This clone was counted between two and nine times. This rearrangement joins TRBV7-8 to TRBJ1-2; D perhaps matches TRBD1 (6 bases). V was cut by 0 bases and J by 3 bases, with 8 bases left in between. In germline, CDR1 is SGHVS, CDR2 FQNEAQ. The CDR3 totals 14 residues. The DNA for the CDR3 is TGTGCCAGCAGCTTAGCACAGGGAGACTATGGCTACACCTTC. Protein sequence: CASSLAQGDYGYTF.